These T cell receptor beta chains were read from a single sample in a study of identical twins. MiXCR, run by TCRdb on the 5' RACE reads, gives a single entry per CDR3 protein. The repertoire holds 1.5 million to 2 million distinct CDR3 sequences, with under 35% as singletons. The sequencing input was cord blood. These receptors all stem from a newborn girl in good health. Each CDR3 is given with its conserved first and last residue. The D gene is left open where the match is weak. Clone size, where shown, is once, few, many, or a class for clones that have expanded.

>-|TRBJ2-1|TRBV21-1|-
TGTGCCAGCAGTAAACTAGCGGGTGGCAATGAGCAGTTCTTC
CASSKLAGGNEQFF
>-|TRBJ2-3|TRBV12-3/TRBV12-4|-
TGTGCCAGCAGTTTACGACAGGTTCCAGATACGCAGTATTTT
CASSLRQVPDTQYF
>-|TRBJ2-3|TRBV2|once
TGTGCCAGCAGCTTCGACCGCGGAATACGGTATTTT
CASSFDRGIRYF
>-|TRBJ1-4|TRBV5-1|many
TGTGCCAGCAGCTTAGGACAGTTTAATGAAAAACTGTTTTTT
CASSLGQFNEKLFF
>-|TRBJ2-7|TRBV3-1|few
TGTGCCAGCAGAGCGGACCTCTCCTACAATGAGCAGTACTTC
CASRADLSYNEQYF
>-|TRBJ1-1|TRBV20-1|-
TGCAGTGCTAGAGATTATACGGGGGTGACTGAAGCTTTCTTT
CSARDYTGVTEAFF
>-|TRBJ1-4|TRBV6-5|-
TGTGCCAGCAGTTACTCGAGGGGGGCGGCTAATGAAAAACTGTTTTTT
CASSYSRGAANEKLFF
>-|TRBJ1-2|TRBV12-3/TRBV12-4|-
TGTGCCAGCAGTTTACGTCGGCCAATAGATGGCTACACCTTC
CASSLRRPIDGYTF
>TRBD1|TRBJ1-1|TRBV20-1|few
TGCAGTGCTAGGGACAGGCGGTCGAACATTGAAGCTTTCTTT
CSARDRRSNIEAFF
>TRBD1|TRBJ1-1|TRBV29-1|-
TGCAGCGTTGGGGAGGGGGCGCACACTGAAGCTTTCTTT
CSVGEGAHTEAFF
>-|TRBJ1-1|TRBV14|few
TGTGCCAGCAGCCAAGATCCGGGGGGCACTGAAGCTTTCTTT
CASSQDPGGTEAFF